Listed below are T cell receptor beta chains from one sample, sequenced in a study of blood T cell repertoires in COVID-19. Method: immunoSEQ multiplex PCR; TCRdb's copy keeps in-frame clones and lacks some. The table includes over 100,000 clones, around 80% detected once. Sequencing was done on a sample of peripheral blood. The receptor source for this set is a human donor in a cohort sampled during active or convalescent COVID-19. Both conserved end residues are part of each CDR3. Some rows mark clone size as missing; the rest say once, few, many or name a class of expanded clone.

cdr3_aa: CASSQAWFVRGNGETQYF; j_call: TRBJ2-5; v_call: TRBV4-2; clone_size: -
cdr3_aa: CASSYRFRGDPNEKLFF; j_call: TRBJ1-4; v_call: TRBV7-8; clone_size: few
cdr3_aa: CASSQWVRGTDTQYF; j_call: TRBJ2-3; v_call: TRBV4-1; clone_size: once
cdr3_aa: CSAKLAGAQYF; j_call: TRBJ2-7; v_call: TRBV20-1; clone_size: -
cdr3_aa: CASRTSGGAGHEQFF; j_call: TRBJ2-1; v_call: TRBV6-5; clone_size: -
cdr3_aa: CATSGGTSGRAGTQYF; j_call: TRBJ2-3; v_call: TRBV24-1; clone_size: -
cdr3_aa: CASSLALWEGLTDTQYF; j_call: TRBJ2-3; v_call: TRBV5-6; clone_size: -
cdr3_aa: CASSDKGQIFYEQYF; j_call: TRBJ2-7; v_call: TRBV2; clone_size: -
cdr3_aa: CASSLGGGFTYEQYF; j_call: TRBJ2-7; v_call: TRBV11-2; clone_size: -
cdr3_aa: CASSPGLAGGQNIQYF; j_call: TRBJ2-4; v_call: TRBV5-6; clone_size: -
cdr3_aa: CASSFGRTGSTDTQYF; j_call: TRBJ2-3; v_call: TRBV5-1; clone_size: -
cdr3_aa: CASSALTGTGGNTGELFF; j_call: TRBJ2-2; v_call: TRBV9; clone_size: -
cdr3_aa: CASSLGAYEQYF; j_call: TRBJ2-7; v_call: TRBV7-2; clone_size: -
cdr3_aa: CASRAGLAQPQHF; j_call: TRBJ1-5; v_call: TRBV2; clone_size: few
cdr3_aa: CAWTKDRGRGEQYF; j_call: TRBJ2-7; v_call: TRBV30; clone_size: -
cdr3_aa: CASSPQRGYEQYF; j_call: TRBJ2-7; v_call: TRBV14; clone_size: -
cdr3_aa: CASSSRRGGNTDTQYF; j_call: TRBJ2-3; v_call: TRBV25-1; clone_size: -
cdr3_aa: CASSRGTGSQPQHF; j_call: TRBJ1-5; v_call: TRBV5-6; clone_size: -
cdr3_aa: CASSITGINEQFF; j_call: TRBJ2-1; v_call: TRBV19; clone_size: -
cdr3_aa: CASSRAGFSGNTIYF; j_call: TRBJ1-3; v_call: TRBV6-2/TRBV6-3; clone_size: -
cdr3_aa: CASGSSYNEQFF; j_call: TRBJ2-1; v_call: TRBV3-1/TRBV3-2; clone_size: -
cdr3_aa: CASSHRDRGTDTQYF; j_call: TRBJ2-3; v_call: TRBV7-9; clone_size: -
cdr3_aa: CASSWSSGSSYNEQFF; j_call: TRBJ2-1; v_call: TRBV19; clone_size: -
cdr3_aa: CASSDRGYGYTF; j_call: TRBJ1-2; v_call: TRBV6-5; clone_size: -
cdr3_aa: CASSLWQVRNEQFF; j_call: TRBJ2-1; v_call: TRBV4-3; clone_size: -
cdr3_aa: CASSLGTASSYEQYF; j_call: TRBJ2-7; v_call: TRBV6-5; clone_size: -
cdr3_aa: CASSRQDREAGNTIYF; j_call: TRBJ1-3; v_call: TRBV7-8; clone_size: -
cdr3_aa: CASSLEGGETQYF; j_call: TRBJ2-5; v_call: TRBV5-1; clone_size: few
cdr3_aa: CSVEPSGAYQETQYF; j_call: TRBJ2-5; v_call: TRBV29-1; clone_size: -
cdr3_aa: CASLDSGRTHEQYF; j_call: TRBJ2-7; v_call: TRBV18; clone_size: -
cdr3_aa: CASSLEDRAWETQYF; j_call: TRBJ2-5; v_call: TRBV5-4; clone_size: -
cdr3_aa: CASSSLWLPGDYEQYF; j_call: TRBJ2-7; v_call: TRBV5-6; clone_size: -
cdr3_aa: CASSLLQAANTIYF; j_call: TRBJ1-3; v_call: TRBV3-1/TRBV3-2; clone_size: -
cdr3_aa: CASSDHMGALETQYF; j_call: TRBJ2-5; v_call: TRBV7-2; clone_size: -
cdr3_aa: CASSLAEGQPNTEAFF; j_call: TRBJ1-1; v_call: TRBV5-1; clone_size: -
cdr3_aa: CASLGLAEGGNEQFF; j_call: TRBJ2-1; v_call: TRBV19; clone_size: -
cdr3_aa: CASSHRVLAKNIQYF; j_call: TRBJ2-4; v_call: TRBV14; clone_size: -
cdr3_aa: CAISESGVEQYF; j_call: TRBJ2-7; v_call: TRBV10-3; clone_size: -
cdr3_aa: CASSLLPGLASGELFF; j_call: TRBJ2-2; v_call: TRBV7-3; clone_size: -
cdr3_aa: CASSTRGNRNSPLHF; j_call: TRBJ1-6; v_call: TRBV5-4; clone_size: few
cdr3_aa: CASSPLGGPGVDTQYF; j_call: TRBJ2-3; v_call: TRBV4-1; clone_size: -
cdr3_aa: CASSPGHLTRPYEQYF; j_call: TRBJ2-7; v_call: TRBV28; clone_size: -
cdr3_aa: CASSLVRGREKLFF; j_call: TRBJ1-4; v_call: TRBV11-2; clone_size: -
cdr3_aa: CASSSRGLSTEAFF; j_call: TRBJ1-1; v_call: TRBV27; clone_size: -